The 13 T cell receptor beta chains given below trace back to one sample, sequenced in a study of blood T cell repertoires in COVID-19. TCRdb's copy holds only in-frame clones and misses some; the assay was immunoSEQ multiplex PCR. The sample holds 250,000 to 350,000 clones, more than 65% seen once. The sequenced sample was peripheral blood. These receptors all come from a person between 65 and 79 years old with COVID-19, enrolled during active disease.

This chain connects TRBV4-3 to TRBJ2-1; TRBD2 matches at 11 bases. This CDR3 has 16 residues. Germline-derived CDR1 and CDR2 are LGHNA and YSLEER. With V trimmed by 6 bases and J by 7 bases, 11 bases remained unmatched. The CDR3 nucleotides read TGCGCCAGCAGTCAGGTAGCGGGAGGGCCTTGGAATGAGCAGTTCTTC. It codes for CASSQVAGGPWNEQFF.

Turning to this clone: Because the CDR3's place on the DNA is in doubt, the DNA is left out and the CDR3 is given as listed by TCRdb. This chain uses TRBV6-5 with TRBJ1-6; the table assigns TRBD1, which was not confirmed against the DNA. Germline V gives CDR1 MNHEY, CDR2 SVGAGI. The CDR3 is 14 amino acids long, termini counted. CDR3 sequence reads: CASILDTYNSPLHF.

This clone was observed many times. The V and J genes are TRBV4-3 and TRBJ1-2; D uncertain. Per germline, CDR1 LGHNA and CDR2 YSLEER. V lost 0 bases and J 13 bases, leaving 18 bases between the germline ends. This CDR3 spans 14 amino acids. CDR3 protein: CASSQDRSGPHITF. CDR3 nucleotides: TGCGCCAGCAGCCAAGATCGGAGCGGGCCGCACATCACCTTC.

This rearrangement joins TRBV9 to TRBJ1-2; TRBD1 is a possible D gene (5 bases). This CDR3 is 15 amino acids long. The germline gives CDR1 SGDLS, CDR2 YYNGEE. Between the trimmed V and J ends, which lost 0 bases and 0 bases, there was a span of 9 bases. As DNA, the CDR3 is TGTGCCAGCAGCGTAGCGACAGAAGCTAACTATGGCTACACCTTC. It is translated as CASSVATEANYGYTF.

This clone has a single count. The chain links TRBV7-2 to TRBJ1-3; TRBD1 agrees at 7 bases. The CDR3 has 16 amino acids. Losses at the gene ends were 4 bases for V and 4 bases for J; bases not matched to a gene: 10. Looked up from germline, CDR1 is SGHTA and CDR2 is FQGNSA. The CDR3 bases are TGTGCCAGCAGCTCACCGGGACAGTCGAAAGGAAACACCATATATTTT. This encodes CASSSPGQSKGNTIYF.

In its sample, this clone was seen once. The V call is TRBV7-8, the J call TRBJ2-1; TRBD2 matches 11 bases. CDR1 is SGHVS, CDR2 FQNEAQ, per germline. The CDR3 totals 20 residues. V lost 6 bases and J lost 5; bases outside the gene matches: 21. As DNA, the CDR3 is TGTGCCAGCAGTTACGCCCGATTAGCGGGAGGGCCTGGTCCACACAATGAGCAGTTCTTC. Residues: CASSYARLAGGPGPHNEQFF.

This sequence joins TRBV4-1 and TRBJ2-2; 7 nucleotides line up with TRBD2. Per germline, CDR1 MGHRA and CDR2 YSYEKL. V shed 1 base, J shed 6 bases, and the junction held 8 bases outside the gene matches. CDR3 length: 16 amino acids. The CDR3 loop is CASSQVAGASAGELFF. The DNA for the CDR3 is TGCGCCAGCAGCCAAGTGGCGGGAGCTAGCGCCGGGGAGCTGTTTTTT.

This clone was recorded a few times. V and J are TRBV5-4 and TRBJ1-6; 8 positions agree with TRBD1. Germline V gives CDR1 SGHNT, CDR2 YYREEE (reference sequence). Unmatched junction bases numbered 7, after V lost 4 bases and J lost 7 bases. The CDR3 has 15 amino acids. CDR3 protein: CASSAGQGPNSPLHF. The CDR3 DNA sequence: TGTGCCAGCAGCGCAGGACAGGGACCAAATTCACCCCTCCACTTT.

The table lists this clone with a few counts. The gene calls are TRBV9 and TRBJ2-1; 9 bases match TRBD2. CDR3 length equals 15 residues. Germline V gene data show CDR1 as SGDLS and CDR2 as YYNGEE. The V and J ends lost 0 bases and 9 bases, in that order; junction bases with no gene match: 7. The CDR3, as DNA: TGTGCCAGCAGCGTAGATCCTAGCGGGGAGGGTGAGCAGTTCTTC. Translation gives CASSVDPSGEGEQFF.

The rearrangement links TRBV19 to TRBJ2-1; D is perhaps TRBD2 (6 bases). Germline CDR1 LNHDA, CDR2 SQIVND (reference sequence). V was trimmed by 7 bases and J by 0 bases, leaving 19 bases between them. The CDR3 loop spans 17 amino acids. The CDR3 nucleotides read TGTGCCAGTATTGGGGTAATCGGGGGTAGCTCCTACAATGAGCAGTTCTTC. It specifies CASIGVIGGSSYNEQFF.

This clone was seen once. J is TRBJ2-7 and V is TRBV5-6, with 9 bases fitting TRBD2. Trimming removed 1 base from V and 7 bases from J; junction bases left unmatched: 9. In germline, CDR1 is SGHDT, CDR2 YYEEEE. This CDR3 is built from 15 residues. CDR3 in amino acids: CASSLRLRTSAEQYF. CDR3 nucleotide sequence: TGTGCCAGCAGCTTGAGGTTAAGGACTAGCGCGGAGCAGTACTTC.

The chain recombines TRBV7-2 with TRBJ1-4; 7 nucleotides match TRBD1. J lost 8 bases, V lost 0 bases, and 12 bases had no gene match. Germline CDR1 and CDR2: SGHTA and FQGNSA. The CDR3 totals 17 residues. The CDR3 reads CASSLAPRGSQGEKLFF. The CDR3 nucleotides are TGTGCCAGCAGCTTAGCCCCCAGGGGGAGTCAGGGCGAAAAACTGTTTTTT.

This chain connects TRBV19 to TRBJ1-5; no clear D. Trimming removed 10 bases at V and 5 bases at J, with 15 bases between. The CDR3 runs 13 residues. Germline V gives CDR1 LNHDA, CDR2 SQIVND (reference sequence). The CDR3 DNA sequence: TGTGCCACCGCCCTCAGGCCGGATCAGCCCCAGCATTTT. Protein: CATALRPDQPQHF.